The present TCR beta chain was sequenced within a study of shared clonotypes between healthy human individuals (dated by TCRdb to about 2020). For context, the study as a whole: A few men and two women, aged 18 to 49 years, made up the cohort. Different laboratories and diverse techniques were used to prepare libraries and sequence TCR repertoires, to increase sequencing depth and limit assay-specific biases. To estimate repertoire size and how much clonotype sharing occurs between individuals, the study deeply sequenced the blood TCR repertoires of several healthy adults. For each donor, CD4 naive and CD4 memory were each run on three plates, CD8 naive on two plates, and CD8 memory on one plate. Leukapheresis yielded between about 0.85 and 10 billion PBMCs per donor.

CD8 naive samples consisted of CD45RO-negative cells that were positively selected for CCR7, yielding a CD45RA+CCR7+ population without TemRA cells. Healthy HIV-negative adults with no recently reported acute infections or vaccinations were included as donors. Only Caucasian adults living in Nashville, Tennessee, USA were represented among the donors. Blood was obtained by leukapheresis, after which PBMCs were separated by Ficoll-Histopaque density gradient centrifugation and cryopreserved in liquid nitrogen vapor phase. Purity and quantity of every magnetically sorted T cell population were checked by analytical flow cytometry. Each sorted fraction had its genomic DNA isolated and then quantified by UV absorbance on a Nanodrop 2000c. Using the deep immunoSEQ assay, TCR CDR3 regions were amplified from genomic DNA by multiplex PCR. Extracted genomic DNA from each cell subset was spread evenly across all wells of several immunoSEQ 96-well plates, with each plate serving as a replicate. For sorted subsets, each replicate PCR was loaded with around 200 ng genomic DNA, equivalent to 30,000 to 35,000 T cell genomes. Purified libraries were quantified with a Qubit 3.0 fluorometer, sized on a Bioanalyzer 2100, and re-quantified with the KAPA Library Quantification kit. Every immunoSEQ 96-well plate was sequenced on a separate single-read 150-cycle Illumina NextSeq 550 flow cell. The paper's processing steps were these. Because only junctional sequences without quality scores were contained in the immunoSEQ output, filtering matching that applied to full-length reads could not be performed. Sequences were annotated with PyIR, a Python wrapper for IgBLAST v1.9, and V/J genes and CDR3 were assigned using IMGT germline references. Reads with weak V/J assignments (E-value above 1e-6), missing CDR3, stop codons, out-of-frame junctions, or ambiguous translated residues were removed. A V3J clonotype was defined by an identical inferred V gene, J gene, and CDR3 amino acid sequence. Percentage overlap between repertoires was calculated by dividing the number of shared unique clonotypes by the size of the smaller repertoire. Repertoire richness was assessed with RTK rarefaction, the Chao1 estimator, and Recon v2.1 estimates of unobserved clonotypes. Generation probabilities were computed with OLGA for all TCRbeta clonotypes obtained by the gDNA method from a few donors. The table comes from immuneACCESS by way of TCRdb, which keeps in-frame sequences with V and J called. Part of the clones is missing from these tables; in studies checked, under half for an unresolved V gene and the rest for unknown reasons. V, J and clone size are taken as reported in that table, and D and trimming were inferred from the DNA itself. The sample data list hundreds of thousands of clones, and 95% to 96% of these were observed just once. Roughly 0.1% of the sample is held by the ten biggest clonotypes.

At the junction V is shortened by 5 bases and J by 0 bases, with 11 bases in between. The germline V gene encodes CDR1 GTSNPN and CDR2 SVGIG (reference sequence). From cysteine to phenylalanine, the CDR3 is 14 amino acids long. Only the CDR3 DNA stays, 42 bases, in frame from base 1. On this clone itself: Its antigen target is currently unknown. Base qualities are not recorded, but no much larger clone differs from it by a single base.

Study-wide conclusions, independent of this receptor: Compared with non-shared clonotypes, clonotypes shared by all four sorted-subset donors had higher generation probabilities. Sampling was restricted to blood, and TCR repertoires in tissues likely differ from the TCR repertoires found in blood. Based on pairwise subsampling, the degree of clonotype sharing among donors was expected to be affected by sequencing depth. Because the study included only a small number of donors, the genetic and exposure-history diversity represented was limited. Estimated clonotype richness was generally larger for naive than for memory subsets. When a handful of donors were compared, the shared fraction of clonotypes was about 5.4% for naive CD4, about 4% for naive CD8, 2.3% for memory CD4, and about 0.36% for memory CD8. Rarefaction of sorted-subset datasets indicated incomplete sequencing despite the large sequencing depth.

The V gene is TRBV30 and the J gene is TRBJ2-4, with the D segment possibly TRBD1 or TRBD2, each aligning over 5 bases. Sequencing was performed on naive CD8+ T cells sorted from blood. Reading the label with the study, this specimen's cell subset or site is: CD45RA+CCR7+. This receptor was obtained from a young woman in good health. The DNA reads TGTGCCTGGGAGGGCAGGGTAGCCAAAAACATTCAGTACTTC. Its translation reads: CAWEGRVAKNIQYF.